What follows are 30 T cell receptor beta chains derived from one specimen sequenced in a study of blood T cell repertoires in COVID-19. Method: immunoSEQ multiplex PCR; TCRdb's copy keeps in-frame clones and lacks some. The table lists 140,000 to 150,000 clones, approximately 85% of them singletons, with about 8% in the top ten. The sequencing input was peripheral blood. The receptors originated from a woman aged 60-70 years with COVID-19, enrolled during active disease.

V usage is TRBV5-1 and J usage is TRBJ1-2; TRBD1 is a possible D gene (5 bases). This CDR3 has 13 residues. CDR1 and CDR2 from the germline V gene are SGHRS and YFSETQ. V lost 7 bases to trimming and J lost 6 bases, with 16 bases between them. The CDR3 protein is CASRDSPENGYTF. The DNA for the CDR3 is TGCGCCAGCCGGGACTCTCCCGAAAATGGCTACACCTTC.

This clone was seen once. This chain links TRBV10-3 with TRBJ1-6; the D is unclear. CDR1 and CDR2 (germline): ENHRY, SYGVKD. The CDR3 is made up of 14 amino acids. V was pared by 4 bases and J by 5 bases, with 9 bases between. The CDR3 nucleotides read TGTGCCATCAGTGGAGGGCCCGATAATTCACCCCTCCACTTT. Its protein product is CAISGGPDNSPLHF.

The chain joins TRBV5-6 to TRBJ1-4, with 7 bases that match TRBD1. Trimming took 4 bases from V and 5 from J; bases not matched to a gene: 8. The CDR3 totals 15 residues. CDR1 and CDR2 (germline): SGHDT, YYEEEE. The CDR3 region has the DNA TGTGCCAGCAGCCTCTCGACAGGGTGGAATGAAAAACTGTTTTTT. Protein product: CASSLSTGWNEKLFF.

The V and J genes are TRBV6-2 or TRBV6-3 and TRBJ2-5, with 11 bases identical to TRBD1. Germline V lookup: CDR1 MNHEY, CDR2 SVGEGT. V shed 1 base and J 5 bases; nucleotides not matched to a gene: 6. The CDR3 has 16 residues. The CDR3 loop is CASSYFGQGARETQYF. In DNA, the CDR3 is TGTGCCAGCAGTTACTTCGGACAGGGGGCGCGGGAGACCCAGTACTTC.

The chain is built from TRBV6-2 or TRBV6-3 and TRBJ1-5; D is ambiguous. The germline CDR1 and CDR2 sequences are MNHEY and SVGEGT. V lost 5 bases, J lost 1 base, and 3 bases lay in between. This CDR3 is 12 amino acids long. CDR3 amino acids: CASSISNQPQHF. The CDR3 coding sequence is TGTGCCAGCAGTATAAGCAATCAGCCCCAGCATTTT.

The chain has TRBV4-1 and TRBJ2-5; possibly TRBD2 for D (6 bases). The CDR3 is 14 amino acids. From germline, CDR1 is MGHRA and CDR2 YSYEKL. Trimming shortened V by 3 bases and J by 2 bases, and 10 bases separated the two germline ends. CDR3 sequence: CASSHGLSQETQYF. In DNA form, the CDR3 reads TGCGCCAGCAGCCATGGACTATCACAAGAGACCCAGTACTTC.

This chain connects TRBV5-1 to TRBJ2-7; possible D gene TRBD2, 5 bases. Germline V gene sequence: CDR1 SGHRS, CDR2 YFSETQ. Trimming shortened V by 4 bases and J by 6 bases, and 11 bases separated the two germline ends. This CDR3 is 12 amino acids long. CDR3 DNA: TGCGCCAGCAGCACCGGCGGGTTCGAGCAGTACTTC. It yields the protein CASSTGGFEQYF.

This clone was counted between two and nine times. The chain uses TRBV12-3 or TRBV12-4 and TRBJ2-7; D is undetermined. The ends were cut back, 5 bases at V and 3 bases at J, with 5 bases in the middle. This CDR3 region has 11 residues. The CDR3 loop reads CASSPHYEQYF. The CDR3 DNA reads as TGTGCCAGCAGTCCCCACTACGAGCAGTACTTC.

The CDR3 DNA follows: TGTGCCAGTAGTAGAGGCAGCCTAGCGTCACCCCTCCACTTT. Its translation is CASSRGSLASPLHF. The chain combines TRBV19 with TRBJ1-6; D unresolved. Per germline, CDR1 LNHDA and CDR2 SQIVND (reference sequence). V lost 4 bases and J lost 10, with 14 bases in between. The CDR3 is 14 residues long. Drawing the rest from reference TRBV19 and TRBJ1-6, the complete variable domain is DGGITQSPKYLFRKEGQNVTLSCEQNLNHDAMYWYRQDPGQGLRLIYYSQIVNDFQKGDIAEGYSVSREKKESFPLTVTSAQKNPTAFYLCASSRGSLASPLHFGNGTRLTVT.

This chain connects TRBV9 to TRBJ2-1; D is perhaps TRBD2 (5 bases). The CDR3 runs to 20 residues. Deletions cut 2 bases from V and 5 bases from J, with 29 bases between. Germline V gene lookup returns CDR1 SGDLS and CDR2 YYNGEE. This chain's CDR3 is CASSVSPSSSFGGPNNEQFF. In DNA form, the CDR3 reads TGTGCCAGCAGCGTTAGTCCTTCCTCGTCGTTCGGCGGGCCGAACAATGAGCAGTTCTTC.

V gene TRBV4-1 combines with J gene TRBJ2-6, with D possibly being TRBD1 (6 bases). V was clipped by 0 bases and J by 3 bases, with 15 bases between them. Germline V gene lookup returns CDR1 MGHRA and CDR2 YSYEKL. The CDR3 loop spans 18 amino acids. CDR3: CASSQDGGSFSGANVLTF. CDR3 bases: TGCGCCAGCAGCCAAGATGGGGGCTCCTTCAGTGGGGCCAACGTCCTGACTTTC.

The gene calls are TRBV12-3 or TRBV12-4 and TRBJ1-5; perhaps TRBD1 as D (6 bases). V was shortened by 7 bases and J by 2 bases, with 6 bases between the two germline ends. The CDR3 is made up of 12 amino acids. The CDR3 nucleotides are TGTGCCAGCAAGGGGGGCAATCAGCCCCAGCATTTT. Residues: CASKGGNQPQHF.

The chain combines TRBV10-2 with TRBJ1-1; 10 positions match TRBD1. The CDR3 contains 14 residues. With 4 bases clipped from V and 4 bases from J, the junction kept 3 bases outside the gene matches. CDR1 is WSHSY, CDR2 SAAADI, per germline. CDR3 sequence reads: CASSGQGAGTEAFF. DNA of the CDR3: TGCGCCAGCAGTGGACAGGGGGCTGGCACTGAAGCTTTCTTT.

V gene TRBV7-9 combines with J gene TRBJ2-7; D ambiguous. The CDR3 runs 13 residues. Germline CDR1 SEHNR, CDR2 FQNEAQ (reference sequence). Trimming removed 5 bases at V and 2 bases at J, with 10 bases between. CDR3 DNA sequence: TGTGCCAGCAGCCCCGAGGAAACCTACGAGCAGTACTTC. Its protein is CASSPEETYEQYF.

J is TRBJ2-3 and V is TRBV27; TRBD2 matches 8 bases. Germline V CDR1 and CDR2: MNHEY, SMNVEV (reference sequence). This CDR3 region has 13 residues. J was trimmed by 1 base and V by 6 bases; bases with no gene match: 0. In DNA form, the CDR3 reads TGTGCCAGCAGGACTAGCGGCACAGATACGCAGTATTTT. Translation: CASRTSGTDTQYF.

This chain's CDR3 is CASSPVTGSYEQYF. In DNA form, the CDR3 reads TGTGCCAGCAGCCCGGTGACAGGTTCCTACGAGCAGTACTTC. The chain is built from TRBV6-5 and TRBJ2-7; weak D call: TRBD1 (6 bases). V lost 6 bases and J 1 base, leaving 13 bases between the germline ends. Germline loops: CDR1 MNHEY, CDR2 SVGAGI. This CDR3 has 14 amino acids.

This rearrangement joins TRBV28 to TRBJ1-1; D ambiguous. This CDR3 region has 13 residues. Trimming took 2 bases from V and 4 from J, leaving 8 bases between them. The germline CDR1 and CDR2 sequences are MDHEN and SYDVKM. CDR3 protein: CASSLGEGTEAFF. CDR3 DNA sequence: TGTGCCAGCAGTTTAGGGGAGGGCACTGAAGCTTTCTTT.

The chain combines TRBV2 with TRBJ2-4, with TRBD2 matching 8 bases. Germline trimming cut 6 bases from V and 7 bases from J; bases unmatched to any gene: 14. This CDR3 has 16 residues. Germline V gene data show CDR1 as SNHLY and CDR2 as FYNNEI. CDR3 amino acids: CASRSRSGGDRNIQYF. The CDR3 coding sequence is TGTGCCAGCAGGAGCCGAAGCGGGGGCGATAGGAACATTCAGTACTTC.

The V and J genes are TRBV18 and TRBJ1-1; D uncertain. The CDR3 has 15 residues. Germline V gives CDR1 KGHSH, CDR2 LQKENI. Trimming removed 2 bases from V and 0 bases from J, with 10 bases in between. The CDR3, as DNA: TGTGCCAGCTCACCATCTCACCGGGTGAACACTGAAGCTTTCTTT. Amino acid sequence: CASSPSHRVNTEAFF.

The chain carries TRBV3-1 (or the pseudogene TRBV3-2) and TRBJ1-1, with 10 positions matching TRBD1. The trim removed 3 bases at V and 11 bases at J, leaving 9 bases unmatched. The germline gives CDR1 LGHDT, CDR2 YNNKEL (reference sequence). This CDR3 is built from 14 residues. The CDR3 sequence is CASSHAGQGLWAFF. In DNA, the CDR3 is TGTGCCAGCAGCCATGCGGGACAGGGGCTTTGGGCTTTCTTT.

The table lists this clone with a few counts. This chain connects TRBV27 to TRBJ1-1; 7 positions match TRBD1. V was pared by 6 bases and J by 1 base, with 8 bases of the junction left unmatched. Germline values: CDR1 MNHEY, CDR2 SMNVEV (reference sequence). This CDR3 spans 15 amino acids. The CDR3 coding sequence is TGTGCCAGCAGCCACCGAGGGACAGCGAACACTGAAGCTTTCTTT. Residues: CASSHRGTANTEAFF.

This rearrangement joins TRBV18 to TRBJ1-6, with a tentative D call TRBD1 (6 bases). The CDR3 spans 20 residues. Germline assignment: CDR1 KGHSH and CDR2 LQKENI. V was shortened by 2 bases and J by 6 bases, with 26 bases between the two germline ends. The CDR3, as DNA: TGTGCCAGCTCACCATTTGCTCTCACAGGGACCGCGGGTACTAATTCACCCCTCCACTTT. Amino acid sequence: CASSPFALTGTAGTNSPLHF. The full variable domain, with the rest looked up from reference TRBV18 and TRBJ1-6, is NAGVMQNPRHLVRRRGQEARLRCSPMKGHSHVYWYRQLPEEGLKFMVYLQKENIIDESGMPKERFSAEFPKEGPSILRIQQVVRGDSAAYFCASSPFALTGTAGTNSPLHFGNGTRLTVT.

This clone was counted only a few times. The chain joins TRBV2 to TRBJ1-5, with TRBD1 matching 7 bases. This CDR3 comprises 15 residues. Germline lookup yields CDR1 SNHLY and CDR2 FYNNEI. Losses at the gene ends were 4 bases for V and 6 bases for J; bases not matched to a gene: 9. CDR3 nucleotides: TGTGCCAGCAGTGGGGACAGATTCGATACTCAGCCCCAGCATTTT. Residues: CASSGDRFDTQPQHF.

The gene calls are TRBV7-6 and TRBJ1-3; 8 positions agree with TRBD1. CDR1 and CDR2 from the germline V gene are SGHVS and FNYEAQ. With 4 bases clipped from V and 3 bases from J, the junction kept 5 bases outside the gene matches. This CDR3 comprises 15 residues. CDR3 in DNA: TGTGCCAGCAGCTCCAGGGGGCTAGTTGGAAACACCATATATTTT. It yields the protein CASSSRGLVGNTIYF.

The J gene is TRBJ2-2, the V gene TRBV7-7, with TRBD2 identical over 10 bases. J lost 3 bases, V lost 1 base, and 2 bases had no gene match. The CDR3 has 16 amino acids. Germline values: CDR1 SSHAT, CDR2 FNYEAQ (reference sequence). The CDR3: CASSLGSGGDTGELFF. The CDR3 DNA reads TGTGCCAGCAGCTTAGGCAGCGGGGGGGACACCGGGGAGCTGTTTTTT.

The table lists this clone with a few counts. The chain couples TRBV24-1 to TRBJ1-1; possible D gene TRBD1, 6 bases. In germline, CDR1 is KGHDR, CDR2 SFDVKD. The ends were cut back, 12 bases at V and 0 bases at J, with 13 bases in the middle. The CDR3 covers 13 residues. CDR3 bases: TGTGCCTCGGGGGGGCCCATGAACACTGAAGCTTTCTTT. This encodes CASGGPMNTEAFF.

The rearrangement links TRBV11-2 to TRBJ2-5; 7 bases agree with TRBD2. This CDR3 region has 17 residues. Germline V lookup: CDR1 SGHAT, CDR2 FQNNGV. Trimming removed 1 base from V and 2 bases from J; junction bases left unmatched: 10. The CDR3: CASSLVTLGGGQETQYF. The CDR3 DNA is TGTGCCAGCAGCTTAGTCACATTGGGGGGGGGACAAGAGACCCAGTACTTC.

The chain employs TRBV6-6 and TRBJ2-7, with a weak D call TRBD2 (6 bases). The CDR3 extends over 14 amino acids. V gave up 7 bases and J gave up 1 base, with 14 bases separating them. Germline CDR1 reads MNHNY; CDR2 reads SVGAGI (reference sequence). The CDR3 reads CASKNPGESYEQYF. CDR3 bases: TGTGCCAGCAAGAACCCGGGGGAATCCTACGAGCAGTACTTC.

This clone has only a few counts. The chain employs TRBV10-2 and TRBJ2-2; 10 positions agree with TRBD2. Germline trimming cut 4 bases from V and 3 bases from J; bases unmatched to any gene: 11. Per germline, CDR1 WSHSY and CDR2 SAAADI. The CDR3 extends over 18 amino acids. The CDR3 sequence is CASSAERGGSVYTGELFF. The CDR3 DNA is TGCGCCAGCAGTGCAGAGCGGGGGGGCTCGGTTTACACCGGGGAGCTGTTTTTT.

This chain uses TRBV29-1 with TRBJ1-2, with 9 bases lining up with TRBD1. Germline loops: CDR1 SQVTM, CDR2 ANQGSEA. The CDR3 is made up of 16 amino acids. Losses at the gene ends were 1 base for V and 0 bases for J; bases not matched to a gene: 6. The CDR3 DNA is TGCAGCGTTGAAGGGCTATGGACAGGGGCTAACTATGGCTACACCTTC. Its protein product is CSVEGLWTGANYGYTF.